The 26 T cell receptor beta chains below were found in one sample sequenced in a study of T cell responses to AZD1222 COVID-19 vaccine (dated by TCRdb to the early 2020s). Library prep was done by the immunoSEQ multiplex PCR assay. TCRdb took over this immuneACCESS table, retaining in-frame rearrangements with V and J assigned. Such tables are incomplete; in checked studies, under half of the missing clones stem from an unresolved V gene, and the remainder is unexplained. Counted in this sample were about 90,000 clones; roughly 85% of them appeared once. Clones ranked in the top ten supply more than 4% of the sample. Interpreted using the paper, the time point label stands for: about 28 days (+/-7) after the second vaccine dose. This material consisted of peripheral blood, taken 28 days after the second AZD1222 dose. The receptors derive from an adult who received the AZD1222 COVID-19 vaccine.

V and J are TRBV29-1 and TRBJ1-2; 8 positions match TRBD1. Germline V CDR1 and CDR2: SQVTM, ANQGSEA. V trimming: 4 bases; J trimming: 8 bases; junction bases outside the gene matches: 9. CDR3 length: 13 residues. CDR3 protein: CSVVDRDRGGYTF. Here the CDR3 DNA reads TGCAGCGTTGTGGACAGGGACCGCGGAGGCTACACCTTC.

The rearrangement uses TRBV2 and TRBJ2-1; TRBD2 aligns across 8 bases. Germline V CDR1 and CDR2: SNHLY, FYNNEI. Trimming cost V 4 bases and J 8 bases; bases outside gene matches: 7. The CDR3 contains 14 residues. CDR3 in amino acids: CASSGSRTSYEQFF. CDR3 sequence (DNA): TGTGCCAGCAGTGGGTCAAGGACTAGCTATGAGCAGTTCTTC. Full variable domain (remainder filled in from reference TRBV2 and TRBJ2-1): EPEVTQTPSHQVTQMGQEVILRCVPISNHLYFYWYRQILGQKVEFLVSFYNNEISEKSEIFDDQFSVERPDGSNFTLKIRSTKLEDSAMYFCASSGSRTSYEQFFGPGTRLTVL.

The J gene is TRBJ2-1, the V gene TRBV29-1, with 12 bases that match TRBD1. This CDR3 has 15 amino acids. Germline lookup yields CDR1 SQVTM and CDR2 ANQGSEA. Trimming removed 5 bases from V and 9 bases from J; junction bases left unmatched: 11. This CDR3 is CSVMGQGARVGEQFF. CDR3 bases: TGCAGCGTTATGGGACAGGGGGCGCGAGTCGGTGAGCAGTTCTTC.

CDR3 in amino acids: CASRRRGQGIYGYTF. The CDR3 nucleotides read TGTGCCAGTAGGAGGAGGGGACAGGGAATTTATGGCTACACCTTC. The chain uses TRBV19 and TRBJ1-2; 9 bases fit TRBD1. Germline V gene data show CDR1 as LNHDA and CDR2 as SQIVND (reference sequence). CDR3 length: 15 residues. The V and J ends lost 6 bases and 5 bases, in that order; junction bases with no gene match: 10.

Note on this clone: Germline and junction disagree at one end, which may indicate a read error. The genes are TRBV4-2 and TRBJ1-2; D is perhaps TRBD1 (5 bases). The CDR3 length is 12 residues. Germline CDR1 is LGHNA and CDR2 is YNFKEQ. DNA of the CDR3: TGTGCCAGCAGCCAAGACGGGGGGAAAGTACGTTTC. It specifies CASSQDGGKVRF.

The V gene is TRBV5-4, the J gene TRBJ2-5, with 10 bases identical to TRBD2. CDR1 is SGHNT and CDR2 is YYREEE in the germline V gene (reference sequence). V was clipped by 1 base and J by 5 bases; unmatched bases: 8. The CDR3 sequence is 16 residues long. This CDR3 is CASSLLAGGLGETQYF. CDR3 sequence (DNA): TGTGCCAGCAGCTTGTTAGCGGGAGGATTGGGGGAGACCCAGTACTTC.

The chain joins TRBV18 to TRBJ2-5, with D uncertain. The CDR3 runs to 15 residues. The germline CDR1 and CDR2 sequences are KGHSH and LQKENI. Trimming left V 3 bases short and J 5 bases short, with 16 bases between. CDR3 protein: CASSPRVADGETQYF. CDR3 sequence (DNA): TGTGCCAGCTCACCGCGAGTGGCAGACGGGGAGACCCAGTACTTC.

The genes are TRBV7-9 and TRBJ1-4; 7 nucleotides align to TRBD1. This CDR3 has 15 amino acids. Germline lookup yields CDR1 SEHNR and CDR2 FQNEAQ (reference sequence). With 4 bases clipped from V and 1 base from J, the junction kept 3 bases outside the gene matches. CDR3 protein: CASSSRGGTNEKLFF. The CDR3 nucleotides read TGTGCCAGCAGCTCCAGGGGGGGAACTAATGAAAAACTGTTTTTT.

The gene calls are TRBV7-2 and TRBJ2-4; D perhaps matches TRBD1 (6 bases). V lost 5 bases and J 1 base, leaving 24 bases between the germline ends. There are 19 residues in the CDR3. Germline V gene data show CDR1 as SGHTA and CDR2 as FQGNSA. The CDR3 here is CASSPGPRSSQGAKNIQYF. The DNA of the CDR3 is TGTGCCAGCAGCCCCGGACCGAGATCGAGCCAGGGGGCCAAAAACATTCAGTACTTC.

V and J are TRBV11-2 and TRBJ2-3, with D perhaps matching TRBD1 (5 bases). CDR3 size: 17 residues. The germline CDR1 and CDR2 sequences are SGHAT and FQNNGV. Deletions cut 1 base from V and 1 base from J, with 15 bases between. The CDR3 DNA sequence: TGTGCCAGCAGCTTAGCCCCTTGGGTAGGGGGCACAGATACGCAGTATTTT. Translation: CASSLAPWVGGTDTQYF. Together with reference TRBV11-2 and TRBJ2-3, the CDR3 gives the full variable domain: EAGVAQSPRYKIIEKRQSVAFWCNPISGHATLYWYQQILGQGPKLLIQFQNNGVVDDSQLPKDRFSAERLKGVDSTLKIQPAKLEDSAVYLCASSLAPWVGGTDTQYFGPGTRLTVL.

This clone was counted a single time. The V call is TRBV19, the J call TRBJ2-2, with D perhaps matching TRBD2 (5 bases). CDR3 size: 12 residues. The germline CDR1 and CDR2 sequences are LNHDA and SQIVND (reference sequence). V lost 6 bases, J lost 5 bases, and 7 bases lay in between. CDR3 DNA: TGTGCCAGTAGCGGGGAGACCGGGGAGCTGTTTTTT. It yields the protein CASSGETGELFF.

The J gene is TRBJ2-6, the V gene TRBV4-1, with D unresolved. CDR1 and CDR2 from the germline V gene are MGHRA and YSYEKL. The CDR3 sequence is 18 residues long. V was pared by 0 bases and J by 2 bases, with 14 bases between. The CDR3 loop reads CASSQDVHRRAGANVLTF. CDR3 in DNA: TGCGCCAGCAGCCAAGACGTCCATAGACGTGCTGGGGCCAACGTCCTGACTTTC.

This clone was counted between two and nine times. The chain links TRBV6-5 to TRBJ2-1, with 9 bases that match TRBD2. The CDR3 consists of 15 residues. Looked up from germline, CDR1 is MNHEY and CDR2 is SVGAGI. Losses at the gene ends were 2 bases for V and 4 bases for J; bases not matched to a gene: 3. DNA of the CDR3: TGTGCCAGCAGTTACGGTCTAGCGGGGTACAATGAGCAGTTCTTC. Encoded protein: CASSYGLAGYNEQFF.

This chain links TRBV7-2 with TRBJ2-7; TRBD2 might be the D (6 bases). Germline assignment: CDR1 SGHTA and CDR2 FQGNSA. The ends were cut back, 0 bases at V and 1 base at J, with 10 bases in the middle. This CDR3 is 15 amino acids long. The DNA for the CDR3 is TGTGCCAGCAGCTTAGCGGGGAGGAAATCCTACGAGCAGTACTTC. Its protein product is CASSLAGRKSYEQYF.

Of note for this clone: Germline and junction disagree at one end, which may indicate a read error. CDR3 region: CASSVSRADTQYF. Here the CDR3 DNA reads TGTGCTAGCAGCGTAAGTCGGGCGGATACGCAGTATTTT. This chain connects TRBV7-7 to TRBJ2-3; no clear D. Germline-derived CDR1 and CDR2 are SSHAT and FNYEAQ (reference sequence). The CDR3 length is 13 residues. The full variable domain, its missing parts supplied by reference TRBV7-7 and TRBJ2-3, is GAGVSQSPRYKVTKRGQDVTLRCDPISSHATLYWYQQALGQGPEFLTYFNYEAQPDKSGLPSDRFSAERPEGSISTLTIQRTEQRDSAMYRCASSVSRADTQYFGPGTRLTVL.

The CDR3, as DNA: TGTGCCATCAGTGATGACCGAACCCTAGCCAAAAACATTCAGTACTTC. It codes for CAISDDRTLAKNIQYF. The chain links TRBV10-3 to TRBJ2-4; D gene ambiguous. V lost 3 bases, J lost 0 bases, and 12 bases lay in between. Per the germline V gene, CDR1 is ENHRY and CDR2 is SYGVKD. The CDR3 contains 16 residues.

The V gene is TRBV12-5, the J gene TRBJ2-5; 11 nucleotides match TRBD1. CDR1 is LGHNT and CDR2 is FRNRAP in the germline V gene. V trimming: 3 bases; J trimming: 7 bases; junction bases outside the gene matches: 1. This CDR3 is built from 13 residues. The CDR3 is CASGLGTGGTQYF. CDR3 DNA: TGTGCTAGTGGTTTAGGGACAGGGGGGACCCAGTACTTC.

The chain recombines TRBV9 with TRBJ2-1, with 11 bases that match TRBD2. Germline loops: CDR1 SGDLS, CDR2 YYNGEE. The length of the CDR3 is 16 residues. Germline trimming cut 0 bases from V and 3 bases from J; bases unmatched to any gene: 2. The CDR3 sequence: CASSVATSGSYNEQFF. CDR3 sequence (DNA): TGTGCCAGCAGCGTAGCTACTAGCGGGAGCTACAATGAGCAGTTCTTC.

The chain links TRBV6-1 to TRBJ1-2; no firm D call. V was pared by 2 bases and J by 0 bases, with 7 bases between. CDR3 length equals 14 residues. CDR1 is MNHNS and CDR2 is SASEGT in the germline V gene. The CDR3 reads CASSELGTNYGYTF. Here the CDR3 DNA reads TGTGCCAGCAGTGAACTAGGAACTAACTATGGCTACACCTTC.

The sample holds one count of this clone. This chain connects TRBV14 to TRBJ2-7; 7 bases fit TRBD2. The ends lost 4 bases at V and 5 bases at J; junction bases unmatched: 14. The CDR3 loop spans 16 amino acids. The germline V gene has CDR1 SGHDN and CDR2 FVKESK. In nucleotides, the CDR3 is TGTGCCAGCAGCCCCCAACGGGACTACACCACCCACGAGCAGTACTTC. This encodes CASSPQRDYTTHEQYF.

This chain connects TRBV30 to TRBJ1-6; TRBD1 aligns across 7 bases. The V gene end was trimmed by 8 bases and the J gene end by 6 bases; junction bases not matched to a gene: 10. There are 14 residues in the CDR3. The germline CDR1 and CDR2 sequences are GTSNPN and SVGIG (reference sequence). The CDR3 is CARWTGDLNSPLHF. CDR3 bases: TGTGCCCGCTGGACAGGAGACCTTAATTCACCCCTCCACTTT.

Here the CDR3 reads CASSFSGGATYNEQFF. The CDR3 DNA is TGTGCCAGCAGTTTTTCGGGCGGGGCTACCTACAATGAGCAGTTCTTC. The chain recombines TRBV28 with TRBJ2-1; tentatively, D is TRBD2 (6 bases). The CDR3 is 16 residues long. V dropped 3 bases and J dropped 2 bases, with 14 bases sitting between them. Germline CDR1 and CDR2: MDHEN and SYDVKM.

J is TRBJ2-3 and V is TRBV18; 12 bases agree with TRBD2. Germline V gene lookup returns CDR1 KGHSH and CDR2 LQKENI. The CDR3 has 19 amino acids. The V segment lost 1 base and the J segment 1 base; nucleotides outside the gene matches: 9. The CDR3 region has the DNA TGTGCCAGCTCACCACTTCAGACTAGCGGGAGAGACCGCACAGATACGCAGTATTTT. It yields the protein CASSPLQTSGRDRTDTQYF.

The rearrangement joins TRBV11-2 to TRBJ2-3; D might be TRBD2 (5 bases). The CDR3 is 15 residues long. CDR1 is SGHAT, CDR2 FQNNGV, per germline. Trimming pared 2 bases from V and 0 bases from J, leaving 9 bases between. The chain's CDR3 is CASSLWRVSTDTQYF. The CDR3 DNA reads TGTGCCAGCAGCTTATGGCGGGTTAGCACAGATACGCAGTATTTT.

The rearrangement uses TRBV30 and TRBJ1-2; the D is unclear. The CDR3 is 14 residues long. Trimming stripped 5 bases from V and 4 bases from J, with 17 bases between. From germline, CDR1 is GTSNPN and CDR2 SVGIG (reference sequence). In nucleotides, the CDR3 is TGTGCCTGGTTAGGTCCGGGTTCGACCTATGGCTACACCTTC. As protein: CAWLGPGSTYGYTF. The full variable domain, rest sourced from reference TRBV30 and TRBJ1-2, is SQTIHQWPATLVQPVGSPLSLECTVEGTSNPNLYWYRQAAGRGLQLLFYSVGIGQISSEVPQNLSASRPQDRQFILSSKKLLLSDSGFYLCAWLGPGSTYGYTFGSGTRLTVV.

The J gene is TRBJ2-6, the V gene TRBV7-3, with D maybe TRBD2 (6 bases). Germline V lookup: CDR1 SGHTA, CDR2 FQGTGA. V was shortened by 2 bases and J by 4 bases, with 9 bases between the two germline ends. This CDR3 contains 15 residues. The CDR3 region is CASSLAGSGANVLTF. The CDR3 nucleotides are TGTGCCAGCAGCTTAGCGGGGTCCGGGGCCAACGTCCTGACTTTC.